This TCR beta chain was obtained from a study of T cell repertoires in aging, cancer and after chemotherapy. Overall study context: About 9.1 million TCR reads were in the whole dataset. General study results and limits: Untreated cancer patients had significantly lower blood TCR diversity than age-matched healthy donors.

The V and J ends lost 5 bases and 5 bases, in that order; junction bases with no gene match: 5. Germline lookup yields CDR1 SEHNR and CDR2 FQNEAQ (reference sequence). The CDR3 is 15 residues long. A mixed TRB-A/B primer pool amplified rearranged TRB by multiplex touch-down PCR. TCRdb independently ran MiXCR on the multiplex PCR reads; one entry per CDR3 protein. This sample carries under 6,500 distinct CDR3 sequences, 30% of them seen once, and the ten largest clones take 8%. This clonotype showed up just a few times. The antigen is undetermined. Peripheral blood genomic DNA, not sorted cells or RNA, was the template.

The receptor was isolated from a human donor with a blood cancer. The material sequenced was blood. The rearrangement links TRBV7-9 to TRBJ2-1, with 11 bases identical to TRBD2. The CDR3 protein is CASSIGTSGNNEQFF. For the CDR3, the DNA is TGTGCCAGCAGCATTGGGACTAGCGGAAACAATGAGCAGTTCTTC.